The T cell receptor (beta chain) under discussion was sequenced for a study of lymphopenia after photon versus proton radiotherapy. This CDR3 comprises 16 residues. V was clipped by 3 bases and J by 2 bases, with 14 bases between them. CDR1 is SGHRS and CDR2 is YFSETQ in the germline V gene. Libraries were prepared by immunoSEQ multiplex PCR; TCRdb keeps only in-frame clonotypes and omits some of them. The sample lists approximately 80,000 clones, 65% to 85% occurring once. Of note for this clone: Its antigen is still unknown.

Study observations and caveats: After the lymphocyte nadir, photon-treated repertoires showed oligoclonal expansion, especially of CD8+ Temra cells. In patients who died, overall survival fell as post-nadir TCR diversity dropped more. Survival link was tested only in deceased patients; proton benefit remains a possibility. Photon-treated patients lost naive T cells and TCR diversity; proton-treated stayed stable.

This TCR was recovered from a man in his fifties or sixties with pancreatic cancer. This specimen consisted of peripheral blood, obtained from a patient treated with proton-based radiotherapy. V gene TRBV5-1 combines with J gene TRBJ2-2; no firm D call. In DNA form, the CDR3 reads TGCGCCAGCAGCTCTACCCTTTCGACCAACACCGGGGAGCTGTTTTTT. Its translation: CASSSTLSTNTGELFF.